This TCR beta chain comes out of a study of blood T cell repertoires in COVID-19. As for the study in general: The study drew acute and convalescent COVID-19 samples from the United States, Italy and Spain. PBMCs, B-cell-depleted T cells, or T cells were the source of the cDNA or gDNA that made up the material.

The CDR3 totals 14 residues. J lost 5 bases, V lost 6 bases, and 4 bases had no gene match. CDR1 is SGHTA, CDR2 FQGNSA, per germline. Original processing notes: Reference gene primer amplification gave nucleated cell count estimates. Sequencing used immunoSEQ multiplex PCR; TCRdb keeps in-frame clones, though not all of them. For V, J and clone size, that table is used; D and trimming come from the DNA. The sample includes roughly 62,000 clones, about four fifths of them seen just once. The V gene is TRBV7-2, the J gene TRBJ2-2; 9 bases align to TRBD2. The sequence was obtained from a human donor in a cohort sampled during active COVID-19. Sequencing input: peripheral blood. The chain's CDR3 is CASRPSGATGELFF. The CDR3 region has the DNA TGTGCCAGCAGACCTAGCGGGGCGACCGGGGAGCTGTTTTTT.